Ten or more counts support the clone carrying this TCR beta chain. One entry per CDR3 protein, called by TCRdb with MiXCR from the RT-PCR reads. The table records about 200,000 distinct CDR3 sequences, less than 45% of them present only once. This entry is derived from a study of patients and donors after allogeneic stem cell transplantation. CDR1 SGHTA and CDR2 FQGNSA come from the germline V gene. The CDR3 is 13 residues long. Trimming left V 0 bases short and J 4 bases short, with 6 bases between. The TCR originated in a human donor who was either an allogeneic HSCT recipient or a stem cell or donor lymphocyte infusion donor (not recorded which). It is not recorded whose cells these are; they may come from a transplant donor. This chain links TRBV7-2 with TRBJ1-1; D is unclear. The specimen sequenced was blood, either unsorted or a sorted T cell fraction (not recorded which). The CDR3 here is CASSLAVGTEAFF. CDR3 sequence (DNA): TGTGCCAGCAGCTTAGCGGTGGGCACTGAAGCTTTCTTT.